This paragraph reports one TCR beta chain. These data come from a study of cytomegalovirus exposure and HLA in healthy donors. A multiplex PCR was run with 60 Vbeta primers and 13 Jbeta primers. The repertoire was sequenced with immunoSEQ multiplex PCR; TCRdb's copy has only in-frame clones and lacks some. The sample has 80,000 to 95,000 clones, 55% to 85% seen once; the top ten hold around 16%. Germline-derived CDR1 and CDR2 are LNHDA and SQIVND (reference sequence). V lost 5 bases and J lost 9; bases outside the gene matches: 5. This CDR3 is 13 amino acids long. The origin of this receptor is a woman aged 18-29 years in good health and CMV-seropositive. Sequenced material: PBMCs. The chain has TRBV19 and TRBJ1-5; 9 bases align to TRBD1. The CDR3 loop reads CASSVQGAPPQHF. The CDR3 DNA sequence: TGTGCCAGTAGTGTACAGGGGGCACCGCCCCAGCATTTT. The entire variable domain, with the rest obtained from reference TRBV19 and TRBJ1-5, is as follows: DGGITQSPKYLFRKEGQNVTLSCEQNLNHDAMYWYRQDPGQGLRLIYYSQIVNDFQKGDIAEGYSVSREKKESFPLTVTSAQKNPTAFYLCASSVQGAPPQHFGDGTRLSIL.